The 27 T cell receptor beta chains reported below all come from one sample, sequenced in a study of blood T cell repertoires in COVID-19. This table comes from immunoSEQ multiplex PCR, and its TCRdb copy is limited to in-frame clones, with some not included. The data show 350,000 or so clones, with approximately 86% seen just once and around 4.5% held by the top ten. The material sequenced was PBMCs or T cells enriched from blood (not recorded which). Every receptor here comes from a woman aged 40 to 49 with acute COVID-19.

The chain recombines TRBV19 with TRBJ2-7; 9 bases line up with TRBD1. Germline CDR1 is LNHDA and CDR2 is SQIVND (reference sequence). Losses at the gene ends were 6 bases for V and 4 bases for J; bases not matched to a gene: 7. This CDR3 is 14 amino acids long. The CDR3 DNA sequence: TGTGCCAGTAGGCCCGGGACAGGGTTTTACGAGCAGTACTTC. Residues: CASRPGTGFYEQYF.

V usage is TRBV28 and J usage is TRBJ2-1; unclear D gene. The CDR3 spans 12 residues. V lost 1 base to trimming and J lost 10 bases, with 8 bases between them. Per germline, CDR1 MDHEN and CDR2 SYDVKM. In nucleotides, the CDR3 is TGTGCCAGCAGTTTATATCGTGTCGAGCAGTTCTTC. Translation: CASSLYRVEQFF.

The chain recombines TRBV11-2 with TRBJ2-1, with 10 bases that match TRBD1. The CDR3 has 16 amino acids. Trimming at V came to 5 bases and at J to 3 bases, leaving 7 bases not matched to a gene. Germline V gene lookup returns CDR1 SGHAT and CDR2 FQNNGV. The CDR3 DNA reads TGTGCCAGCAGCGTCTCGGGACAGGGGCGCTACAATGAGCAGTTCTTC. Residues: CASSVSGQGRYNEQFF.

V is TRBV19 and J is TRBJ2-1; unclear D gene. V dropped 1 base and J dropped 7 bases, with 8 bases sitting between them. The length of the CDR3 is 13 residues. The germline V gene encodes CDR1 LNHDA and CDR2 SQIVND (reference sequence). DNA for the CDR3: TGTGCCAGTAGTATAGGGCAGAAGAATGAGCAGTTCTTC. This translates into CASSIGQKNEQFF. The full variable domain, with the rest looked up from reference TRBV19 and TRBJ2-1, is DGGITQSPKYLFRKEGQNVTLSCEQNLNHDAMYWYRQDPGQGLRLIYYSQIVNDFQKGDIAEGYSVSREKKESFPLTVTSAQKNPTAFYLCASSIGQKNEQFFGPGTRLTVL.

The chain employs TRBV4-2 and TRBJ2-3; 7 bases are shared with TRBD2. The CDR3 spans 15 residues. CDR1 and CDR2 (germline): LGHNA, YNFKEQ. V shed 3 bases and J 2 bases; nucleotides not matched to a gene: 5. The CDR3 loop reads CASSQGSGDTDTQYF. CDR3 DNA sequence: TGTGCCAGCAGCCAGGGGAGCGGGGACACAGATACGCAGTATTTT.

This clone was recorded a few times. The chain is built from TRBV19 and TRBJ1-3; 7 nucleotides align to TRBD1. The CDR3 is made up of 13 amino acids. J was trimmed by 4 bases and V by 6 bases; bases with no gene match: 3. The germline CDR1 and CDR2 sequences are LNHDA and SQIVND (reference sequence). CDR3 loop: CASSRGSGNTIYF. The CDR3 coding sequence is TGTGCCAGTAGCAGGGGGTCCGGAAACACCATATATTTT.

This clone is a singleton in its sample. V usage is TRBV4-1 and J usage is TRBJ2-7; D gene ambiguous. There are 13 residues in the CDR3. From germline, CDR1 is MGHRA and CDR2 YSYEKL. V lost 4 bases and J lost 5, with 12 bases in between. The CDR3 nucleotides are TGCGCCAGCAGCCGAGAAACGTGGCACGAGCAGTACTTC. Protein product: CASSRETWHEQYF.

V usage is TRBV7-6 and J usage is TRBJ2-7; unclear D gene. Germline V gives CDR1 SGHVS, CDR2 FNYEAQ. Trimming cost V 1 base and J 0 bases, with 10 bases left between them. This CDR3 comprises 15 residues. CDR3 sequence: CASSLVFSGSYEQYF. The DNA of the CDR3 is TGTGCCAGCAGCTTAGTTTTCTCGGGCTCCTACGAGCAGTACTTC.

The V gene is TRBV15, the J gene TRBJ2-1; D perhaps matches TRBD1 (6 bases). The V end lost 6 bases, the J end lost 4 bases, and 13 bases lay between the germline ends. Germline lookup yields CDR1 LNHNV and CDR2 YYDKDF (reference sequence). This CDR3 spans 14 amino acids. The CDR3 region is CATSTRDNYNEQFF. The CDR3 DNA is TGTGCCACCAGTACCCGGGACAATTACAATGAGCAGTTCTTC.

The J gene is TRBJ1-3, the V gene TRBV4-2; 7 nucleotides match TRBD1. This CDR3 has 17 amino acids. Germline CDR1 is LGHNA and CDR2 is YNFKEQ. Trimming cost V 4 bases and J 0 bases; bases outside gene matches: 9. The CDR3 DNA is TGTGCCAGCAGCCCTCTGGGGACAGTTAACTCTGGAAACACCATATATTTT. Residues: CASSPLGTVNSGNTIYF.

The rearrangement joins TRBV6-2 or TRBV6-3 to TRBJ1-2; 12 bases line up with TRBD1. The CDR3 length is 13 residues. Germline CDR1 MNHEY, CDR2 SVGEGT. V gave up 5 bases and J gave up 12 bases; unmatched junction bases: 7. For the CDR3, the DNA is TGTGCCAGCAGTGACCGGGACAGGGGGCTTAACACCTTC. Its protein product is CASSDRDRGLNTF.

J is TRBJ1-5 and V is TRBV25-1; possibly TRBD1 for D (5 bases). The CDR3 runs 15 residues. V lost 3 bases and J lost 2, with 11 bases in between. Germline lookup yields CDR1 MGHDK and CDR2 SYGVNS. The DNA of the CDR3 is TGTGCCAGCAGTGATGGCGGGGCCGGCAATCAGCCCCAGCATTTT. It specifies CASSDGGAGNQPQHF.

The V and J genes are TRBV6-5 and TRBJ2-3; 7 bases are a match to TRBD1. Germline trimming cut 1 base from V and 2 bases from J; bases unmatched to any gene: 3. The CDR3 has 15 amino acids. The germline CDR1 and CDR2 sequences are MNHEY and SVGAGI. CDR3 region: CASSYWGQTTDTQYF. The CDR3 bases are TGTGCCAGCAGTTACTGGGGACAGACCACAGATACGCAGTATTTT.

This chain joins TRBV2 and TRBJ1-1; 8 nucleotides align to TRBD1. Per the germline V gene, CDR1 is SNHLY and CDR2 is FYNNEI. The CDR3 is 15 residues long. Germline trimming cut 5 bases from V and 4 bases from J; bases unmatched to any gene: 9. Written as DNA, the CDR3 is TGTGCCAGCAGTCCGGAGGGGACAGGCGGCACTGAAGCTTTCTTT. Protein product: CASSPEGTGGTEAFF.

The chain combines TRBV5-1 with TRBJ1-2, with a weak D call TRBD1 (5 bases). Per the germline V gene, CDR1 is SGHRS and CDR2 is YFSETQ. The ends were cut back, 3 bases at V and 8 bases at J, with 14 bases in the middle. The CDR3 has 13 amino acids. The chain's CDR3 is CASSSTGGFGYTF. CDR3 bases: TGCGCCAGCAGCTCAACGGGGGGGTTCGGCTACACCTTC.

This chain uses TRBV27 with TRBJ2-7; D perhaps matches TRBD1 (5 bases). CDR1 and CDR2 from the germline V gene are MNHEY and SMNVEV (reference sequence). The CDR3 spans 13 residues. V gave up 5 bases and J gave up 5 bases, with 13 bases separating them. The CDR3 region has the DNA TGTGCCAGCAGTCCCCAGGGTGAGGACGAGCAGTACTTC. It translates to CASSPQGEDEQYF.

The CDR3 loop reads CASSTQGVGGYTF. The CDR3 bases are TGTGCCAGCAGTACACAAGGGGTAGGTGGCTACACCTTC. The rearrangement joins TRBV28 to TRBJ1-2, with a tentative D call TRBD1 (5 bases). Germline values: CDR1 MDHEN, CDR2 SYDVKM. Trimming removed 5 bases at V and 7 bases at J, with 14 bases between. The length of the CDR3 is 13 residues.

The chain is built from TRBV18 and TRBJ1-1; D is possibly TRBD1 (5 bases). With 3 bases removed from V and 3 bases from J, the gap between germline ends came to 11 bases. CDR1 and CDR2 (germline): KGHSH, LQKENI. CDR3 size: 14 residues. The DNA for the CDR3 is TGTGCCAGCTCACCGGGGGGTCCGGACACTGAAGCTTTCTTT. Translation gives CASSPGGPDTEAFF.

The chain has TRBV19 and TRBJ2-6; 9 bases match TRBD1. The germline CDR1 and CDR2 sequences are LNHDA and SQIVND (reference sequence). There are 19 residues in the CDR3. V lost 5 bases and J lost 3; bases outside the gene matches: 14. The CDR3 DNA reads TGTGCCAGTAGTCCCGCAGCCGGACAGGGGTTTTTTGGGGCCAACGTCCTGACTTTC. This gives the protein CASSPAAGQGFFGANVLTF.

The chain joins TRBV3-1 (or the pseudogene TRBV3-2) to TRBJ2-7; TRBD1 matches at 10 bases. The CDR3 is made up of 16 amino acids. Per germline, CDR1 LGHDT and CDR2 YNNKEL (reference sequence). V lost 2 bases, J lost 2 bases, and 6 bases stayed unmatched. CDR3 sequence (DNA): TGTGCCAGCAGCCAATCCCGGGACAGGGGAACCTACGAGCAGTACTTC. The encoded protein is CASSQSRDRGTYEQYF.

The V gene is TRBV5-1, the J gene TRBJ1-2; D not resolved. The V end was cut by 4 bases, the J end by 3 bases, with 16 bases between. Germline V CDR1 and CDR2: SGHRS, YFSETQ. CDR3 length equals 15 residues. CDR3 sequence: CASSPQTELHYGYTF. The CDR3 nucleotides read TGCGCCAGCAGCCCCCAAACAGAACTCCACTATGGCTACACCTTC.

The chain carries TRBV7-2 and TRBJ1-2; the match to TRBD1 covers 10 bases. Trimming removed 5 bases from V and 8 bases from J; junction bases left unmatched: 2. In germline, CDR1 is SGHTA, CDR2 FQGNSA. The CDR3 has 12 residues. In DNA form, the CDR3 reads TGTGCCAGCAGCACGGGACAGGGGGGCTACACCTTC. Amino acid sequence: CASSTGQGGYTF.

The chain couples TRBV6-2 or TRBV6-3 to TRBJ1-1; 8 bases match TRBD1. The CDR3 is 16 amino acids. V shed 2 bases and J 4 bases; nucleotides not matched to a gene: 9. Germline values: CDR1 MNHEY, CDR2 SVGEGT. CDR3 residues: CASSYNGQGFSTEAFF. In DNA form, the CDR3 reads TGTGCCAGCAGTTACAACGGACAGGGCTTCAGCACTGAAGCTTTCTTT.

The genes are TRBV11-2 and TRBJ2-5; D possibly corresponds to TRBD1 (5 bases). The CDR3 runs 15 residues. Trimming left V 1 base short and J 2 bases short, with 11 bases between. Germline CDR1 and CDR2: SGHAT and FQNNGV. The CDR3 DNA is TGTGCCAGCAGCTTAGTTGCAGGGAATCAAGAGACCCAGTACTTC. It translates to CASSLVAGNQETQYF.

This chain joins TRBV4-3 and TRBJ2-7, with a tentative D call TRBD1 (5 bases). CDR1 and CDR2 (germline): LGHNA, YSLEER. This CDR3 has 16 amino acids. V was cut by 2 bases and J by 0 bases, with 14 bases left in between. DNA for the CDR3: TGCGCCAGCAGCCAAAATTGGCAGGGTATCTCCTACGAGCAGTACTTC. This encodes CASSQNWQGISYEQYF.

The rearrangement uses TRBV6-1 and TRBJ1-6; possibly TRBD1 for D (6 bases). The CDR3 has 15 residues. V was shortened by 3 bases and J by 3 bases, with 9 bases between the two germline ends. Germline assignment: CDR1 MNHNS and CDR2 SASEGT. CDR3 region: CASSDGTFYNSPLHF. As DNA, the CDR3 is TGTGCCAGCAGTGATGGGACATTCTATAATTCACCCCTCCACTTT.

The rearrangement links TRBV5-4 to TRBJ1-4; D is possibly TRBD1 (6 bases). The germline V gene encodes CDR1 SGHNT and CDR2 YYREEE (reference sequence). The CDR3 is 15 amino acids. V shed 1 base and J shed 7 bases, with 14 bases lying between them. The CDR3 region has the DNA TGTGCCAGCAGCTTGAAAACAGGGATCGGTGAAAAACTGTTTTTT. Translating it yields CASSLKTGIGEKLFF.